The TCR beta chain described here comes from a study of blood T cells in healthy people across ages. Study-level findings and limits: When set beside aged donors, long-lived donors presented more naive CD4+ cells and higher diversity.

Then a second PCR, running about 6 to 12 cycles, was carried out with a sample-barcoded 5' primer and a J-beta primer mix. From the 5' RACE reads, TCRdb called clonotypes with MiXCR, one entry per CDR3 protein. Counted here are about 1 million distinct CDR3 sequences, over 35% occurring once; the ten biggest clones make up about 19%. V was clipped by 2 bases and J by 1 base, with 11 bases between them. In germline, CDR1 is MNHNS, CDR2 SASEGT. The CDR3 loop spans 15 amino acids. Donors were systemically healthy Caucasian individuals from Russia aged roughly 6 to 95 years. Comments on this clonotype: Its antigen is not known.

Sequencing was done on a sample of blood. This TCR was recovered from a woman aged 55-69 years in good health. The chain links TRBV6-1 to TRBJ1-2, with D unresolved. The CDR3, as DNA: TGTGCCAGCAGTGAAAAGAGGATTCTTAACTATGGCTACACCTTC. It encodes CASSEKRILNYGYTF.